Presented here are 28 T cell receptor beta chains from one specimen sequenced in a study of blood T cell repertoires in COVID-19. Measured with immunoSEQ multiplex PCR; TCRdb has only the in-frame clones, and not every one. In the table there are 35,000 to 40,000 clones, 85% to 90% of which are singletons. What was sequenced was peripheral blood. Receptors were obtained from a man in his 70s with acute or convalescent COVID-19.

The chain employs TRBV28 and TRBJ1-1, with a possible D match to TRBD1 (6 bases). Deletions cut 8 bases from V and 2 bases from J, with 18 bases between. The germline gives CDR1 MDHEN, CDR2 SYDVKM. The CDR3 is made up of 15 amino acids. The CDR3 is CASGGRADYNTEAFF. For the CDR3, the DNA is TGTGCCAGCGGGGGCAGGGCGGATTACAACACTGAAGCTTTCTTT.

The chain couples TRBV25-1 to TRBJ2-7; a possible D gene is TRBD1 (6 bases). This CDR3 contains 14 residues. CDR1 is MGHDK and CDR2 is SYGVNS in the germline V gene. Trimming removed 4 bases from V and 0 bases from J, with 10 bases in between. The CDR3: CASSARGFSYEQYF. The CDR3 bases are TGTGCCAGCAGTGCCAGGGGTTTCTCCTACGAGCAGTACTTC.

This chain joins TRBV15 and TRBJ2-3; possibly TRBD1 for D (6 bases). The CDR3 is 14 amino acids. Trimming took 3 bases from V and 6 from J, leaving 13 bases between them. CDR1 and CDR2 (germline): LNHNV, YYDKDF (reference sequence). The CDR3 DNA sequence: TGTGCCACCAGCAGGGACAGAGGTCCCGATACGCAGTATTTT. Amino acid sequence: CATSRDRGPDTQYF. Full variable domain (rest looked up from reference TRBV15 and TRBJ2-3): DAMVIQNPRYQVTQFGKPVTLSCSQTLNHNVMYWYQQKSSQAPKLLFHYYDKDFNNEADTPDNFQSRRPNTSFCFLDIRSPGLGDTAMYLCATSRDRGPDTQYFGPGTRLTVL.

For this clone: One junction end does not reproduce the germline sequence, and a read error may be involved. J is TRBJ2-7 and V is TRBV2; 11 positions match TRBD1. Germline values: CDR1 SNHLY, CDR2 FYNNEI. The CDR3 loop spans 15 amino acids. The CDR3 nucleotides read TGTGCCAGCAGAGAAGGACAGGGGGCATTCTACGAGCAGTACTTC. Translating gives CASREGQGAFYEQYF.

This chain connects TRBV5-5 to TRBJ2-7; TRBD1 might be the D (6 bases). Trimming took 3 bases from V and 4 from J, leaving 26 bases between them. The CDR3 is 18 residues long. Germline V CDR1 and CDR2: SGHKS, YYEKEE (reference sequence). The CDR3 sequence is CASSSKGSLRGYHYEQYF. CDR3 coding DNA: TGTGCCAGCAGCTCCAAGGGGTCTCTAAGGGGGTACCATTACGAGCAGTACTTC.

This chain links TRBV27 with TRBJ2-6; TRBD2 might be the D (6 bases). V gave up 0 bases and J gave up 0 bases, with 9 bases separating them. Germline V CDR1 and CDR2: MNHEY, SMNVEV (reference sequence). The CDR3 length is 17 residues. For the CDR3, the DNA is TGTGCCAGCAGTTTATCGTCCGGGGGCTCTGGGGCCAACGTCCTGACTTTC. This encodes CASSLSSGGSGANVLTF. The variable domain in full, with the rest retrieved from reference TRBV27 and TRBJ2-6, is EAQVTQNPRYLITVTGKKLTVTCSQNMNHEYMSWYRQDPGLGLRQIYYSMNVEVTDKGDVPEGYKVSRKEKRNFPLILESPSPNQTSLYFCASSLSSGGSGANVLTFGAGSRLTVL.

This chain joins TRBV19 and TRBJ2-5, with D unresolved. With 3 bases removed from V and 3 bases from J, the gap between germline ends came to 14 bases. CDR1 LNHDA and CDR2 SQIVND come from the germline V gene (reference sequence). This CDR3 region has 15 residues. The CDR3: CASSITWVRKETQYF. The CDR3 coding sequence is TGTGCCAGTAGTATTACATGGGTCAGGAAAGAGACCCAGTACTTC.

V gene TRBV7-9 combines with J gene TRBJ1-6; weak D call: TRBD1 (6 bases). The CDR3 extends over 14 amino acids. V was pared by 1 base and J by 7 bases, with 8 bases between. Germline loops: CDR1 SEHNR, CDR2 FQNEAQ (reference sequence). The CDR3 DNA sequence: TGTGCCAGCAGCTTAGGGGGGCAGAATTCACCCCTCCACTTT. This codes for CASSLGGQNSPLHF.

This chain connects TRBV28 to TRBJ1-5, with 9 bases identical to TRBD1. The V gene end was trimmed by 7 bases and the J gene end by 4 bases; junction bases not matched to a gene: 8. From germline, CDR1 is MDHEN and CDR2 SYDVKM. This CDR3 comprises 15 residues. The CDR3 sequence is CASTIPTGGNQPQHF. The CDR3 bases are TGTGCCAGCACCATCCCGACAGGGGGTAATCAGCCCCAGCATTTT. Using reference TRBV28 and TRBJ1-5 for the parts outside the CDR3, the full variable domain is DVKVTQSSRYLVKRTGEKVFLECVQDMDHENMFWYRQDPGLGLRLIYFSYDVKMKEKGDIPEGYSVSREKKERFSLILESASTNQTSMYLCASTIPTGGNQPQHFGDGTRLSIL.

This chain joins TRBV7-2 and TRBJ1-3; D perhaps matches TRBD1 (5 bases). The germline CDR1 and CDR2 sequences are SGHTA and FQGNSA. The V end lost 5 bases, the J end lost 2 bases, and 10 bases lay between the germline ends. The length of the CDR3 is 14 residues. CDR3 bases: TGTGCCAGCAGCCCAGACAGCCCTGGAAACACCATATATTTT. It translates to CASSPDSPGNTIYF. Supplemented by reference TRBV7-2 and TRBJ1-3, the full variable domain reads GAGVSQSPSNKVTEKGKDVELRCDPISGHTALYWYRQSLGQGLEFLIYFQGNSAPDKSGLPSDRFSAERTGGSVSTLTIQRTQQEDSAVYLCASSPDSPGNTIYFGEGSWLTVV.

The chain couples TRBV4-3 to TRBJ2-2, with 7 bases matching TRBD2. Germline values: CDR1 LGHNA, CDR2 YSLEER. This CDR3 contains 14 residues. V was clipped by 2 bases and J by 6 bases; unmatched bases: 3. The DNA for the CDR3 is TGCGCCAGCAGCCAACTAACTAGCGCCGGGGAGCTGTTTTTT. Translating it yields CASSQLTSAGELFF.

This sequence joins TRBV20-1 and TRBJ2-7; D is ambiguous. The CDR3 consists of 13 residues. CDR1 is DFQATT, CDR2 SNEGSKA, per germline (reference sequence). Trimming pared 3 bases from V and 5 bases from J, leaving 14 bases between. The CDR3 loop reads CSASLHSGDEQYF. For the CDR3, the DNA is TGCAGTGCTAGTCTCCACTCGGGTGACGAGCAGTACTTC.

The chain joins TRBV12-3 or TRBV12-4 to TRBJ1-1, with TRBD1 identical over 7 bases. V lost 6 bases, J lost 6 bases, and 7 bases stayed unmatched. This CDR3 spans 13 amino acids. CDR3 nucleotides: TGTGCCAGCAGATTGACAGGGAGGCCTGAAGCTTTCTTT. Its protein is CASRLTGRPEAFF.

The rearrangement links TRBV7-9 to TRBJ2-7, with 11 bases that match TRBD2. CDR1 is SEHNR and CDR2 is FQNEAQ in the germline V gene (reference sequence). J lost 9 bases, V lost 4 bases, and 11 bases had no gene match. CDR3 length: 15 residues. The CDR3 loop reads CASSSLSGRGPGQYF. The CDR3 region has the DNA TGTGCCAGCAGCTCACTTAGCGGGAGGGGACCGGGGCAGTACTTC.

This clone occurred a few times. This sequence joins TRBV21-1 and TRBJ2-7; TRBD1, as called in the table, went unchecked against the DNA. TRBV21-1 is a pseudogene. The CDR3 covers 14 residues. As DNA, the CDR3 is TGTGCCAGCAGCACCCGGACAGCCACCTACGAGCAGTACTTC. This codes for CASSTRTATYEQYF.

The chain carries TRBV27 and TRBJ1-3; D is possibly TRBD1 (5 bases). Germline V lookup: CDR1 MNHEY, CDR2 SMNVEV (reference sequence). With 6 bases removed from V and 4 bases from J, the gap between germline ends came to 22 bases. The CDR3 extends over 17 amino acids. CDR3 sequence reads: CASRSIGDYSSGNTIYF. DNA for the CDR3: TGTGCCAGCAGGAGTATTGGGGACTATTCCTCGGGAAACACCATATATTTT.

This sequence joins TRBV7-9 and TRBJ1-1; 8 bases fit TRBD1. Germline V gives CDR1 SEHNR, CDR2 FQNEAQ (reference sequence). The CDR3 contains 12 residues. J lost 11 bases, V lost 1 base, and 3 bases had no gene match. CDR3 loop: CASSLEDRVAFF. The DNA of the CDR3 is TGTGCCAGCAGCTTAGAGGACAGGGTTGCTTTCTTT.

The chain employs TRBV7-8 and TRBJ1-1; 9 bases match TRBD1. Germline V gene sequence: CDR1 SGHVS, CDR2 FQNEAQ. The CDR3 consists of 16 residues. V shed 1 base, J shed 6 bases, and the junction held 9 bases outside the gene matches. CDR3 sequence: CASSLGGGTGRPEAFF. The CDR3, as DNA: TGTGCCAGCAGCTTAGGCGGCGGGACAGGGAGGCCTGAAGCTTTCTTT.

The J gene is TRBJ1-2, the V gene TRBV19; 9 bases match TRBD1. CDR3 length: 14 residues. Unmatched junction bases numbered 8, after V lost 4 bases and J lost 8 bases. CDR1 and CDR2 (germline): LNHDA, SQIVND (reference sequence). CDR3 sequence (DNA): TGTGCCAGTAGTAACACAGGGGGCGCTTGGGGCTACACCTTC. This encodes CASSNTGGAWGYTF.

CDR3 coding DNA: TGTGCCAGTCCCATGGGGGCGGATGAGGACACTGAAGCTTTCTTT. This gives the protein CASPMGADEDTEAFF. This chain connects TRBV21-1 to TRBJ1-1; TRBD1 was called by the table and not checked on the DNA. TRBV21-1 is tagged as a pseudogene. CDR3 length: 15 residues.

V usage is TRBV5-6 and J usage is TRBJ2-5; D is perhaps TRBD2 (5 bases). The CDR3 consists of 14 residues. Germline V gene lookup returns CDR1 SGHDT and CDR2 YYEEEE. The V gene lost 4 bases and the J gene lost 1 base, with 11 bases spanning the gap. The CDR3 loop is CASSTTGVQETQYF. DNA for the CDR3: TGTGCCAGCAGCACAACCGGGGTCCAAGAGACCCAGTACTTC.

CDR3 nucleotide sequence: TGTGCCAGCAGTTTCCCCTCCGGGGTAGTGGATGGCTACACCTTC. Its protein is CASSFPSGVVDGYTF. This chain connects TRBV28 to TRBJ1-2; D is unresolved. The V gene lost 3 bases and the J gene lost 6 bases, with 17 bases spanning the gap. Germline V gene lookup returns CDR1 MDHEN and CDR2 SYDVKM. The CDR3 loop spans 15 amino acids.

This clone showed up just once. The rearrangement uses TRBV4-1 and TRBJ2-3; 9 nucleotides agree with TRBD1. The CDR3 spans 15 residues. The V and J ends lost 5 bases and 0 bases, in that order; junction bases with no gene match: 3. Germline V gene sequence: CDR1 MGHRA, CDR2 YSYEKL. CDR3 loop: CASSSGQGSTDTQYF. CDR3 nucleotides: TGCGCCAGCAGCAGTGGACAGGGGAGCACAGATACGCAGTATTTT.

The CDR3 DNA follows: TGCGCCAGCAGCTTGGGCGTAGCGGGAAGCACAGATACGCAGTATTTT. Amino acid sequence: CASSLGVAGSTDTQYF. V usage is TRBV5-1 and J usage is TRBJ2-3; the match to TRBD2 covers 8 bases. Germline CDR1 is SGHRS and CDR2 is YFSETQ. The CDR3 is 16 residues long. J gave up 0 bases and V 0 bases, and 3 bases lay outside the gene matches.

The V call is TRBV27, the J call TRBJ2-5; 8 bases match TRBD2. The V gene end was trimmed by 0 bases and the J gene end by 2 bases; junction bases not matched to a gene: 5. CDR3 length equals 16 residues. Germline CDR1 MNHEY, CDR2 SMNVEV (reference sequence). CDR3 in amino acids: CASSLSGGGFQETQYF. The CDR3 DNA sequence: TGTGCCAGCAGTTTATCGGGCGGGGGGTTTCAAGAGACCCAGTACTTC.

This clone showed up just a few times. In nucleotides, the CDR3 is TGTGCCACCCTGCAGCGGGAAACCGGGGAGCTGTTTTTT. Translating gives CATLQRETGELFF. V is TRBV3-1 (or the pseudogene TRBV3-2) and J is TRBJ2-2; 7 positions match TRBD2. There are 13 residues in the CDR3. The V and J ends lost 10 bases and 5 bases, in that order; junction bases with no gene match: 7. Germline-derived CDR1 and CDR2 are LGHDT and YNNKEL (reference sequence).

The V and J genes are TRBV20-1 and TRBJ1-4; D possibly corresponds to TRBD1 (5 bases). The CDR3 has 13 residues. The germline V and J ends were trimmed by 3 bases and 6 bases, with 11 bases remaining between them. From germline, CDR1 is DFQATT and CDR2 SNEGSKA (reference sequence). The CDR3 loop reads CSASARRDEKLFF. The CDR3 coding sequence is TGCAGTGCTAGTGCTCGCAGGGATGAAAAACTGTTTTTT.

This clone was recorded a few times. The chain has TRBV3-1 (or the pseudogene TRBV3-2) and TRBJ1-3; D may be TRBD1 (5 bases). Germline lookup yields CDR1 LGHDT and CDR2 YNNKEL (reference sequence). V lost 0 bases and J lost 4, with 10 bases in between. The CDR3 totals 15 residues. The CDR3 protein is CASSQDRVSGNTIYF. CDR3 DNA sequence: TGTGCCAGCAGCCAAGACAGGGTCTCAGGAAACACCATATATTTT.